This passage covers 15 T cell receptor beta chains from one sample sequenced in a study of blood T cells in healthy people across ages. A second PCR, run for about 6 to 11 cycles, used a sample-barcoded 5' primer plus a J-beta primer mix. TCRdb called the 5' RACE reads again in MiXCR, with one record for every CDR3 protein. The table lists about 670,000 distinct CDR3 sequences, 35% to 50% of them singletons. Sequencing input: blood. Receptor source: an elderly man in good health.

The V and J genes are TRBV10-3 and TRBJ2-1; possible D gene TRBD1, 6 bases. The germline V gene has CDR1 ENHRY and CDR2 SYGVKD. V was pared by 0 bases and J by 6 bases, with 18 bases between. The CDR3 contains 17 residues. CDR3 nucleotide sequence: TGTGCCATCAGTGAGTCGACATCAGGGACAAAAGTCAATGAGCAGTTCTTC. This encodes CAISESTSGTKVNEQFF.

Concerning this clonotype: The junction does not match germline at one end; this may be a read error. The rearrangement links TRBV5-1 to TRBJ2-1; the D gene is possibly TRBD1 (6 bases). Germline lookup yields CDR1 SGHRS and CDR2 YFSETQ. This CDR3 spans 11 amino acids. This chain's CDR3 is CASSAGVEKFF. CDR3 bases: TGCGCCAGCAGCGCAGGGGTTGAGAAGTTCTTC.

The chain joins TRBV7-9 to TRBJ2-2; D is possibly TRBD1 or TRBD2 (6 bases each). CDR3 length: 15 amino acids. Per the germline V gene, CDR1 is SEHNR and CDR2 is FQNEAQ (reference sequence). Trimming took off 11 bases at V and 4 bases at J, with 20 bases between the two ends. The chain's CDR3 is CACNLGGTLTGELFF. The CDR3 nucleotides read TGTGCCTGCAATTTAGGGGGGACCCTCACCGGGGAGCTGTTTTTT.

J is TRBJ2-7 and V is TRBV7-2; 10 nucleotides agree with TRBD2. The junction had 12 bases not matched to a gene; V was cut back by 8 bases and J by 2 bases. Germline-derived CDR1 and CDR2 are SGHTA and FQGNSA. This CDR3 contains 16 residues. This CDR3 is CASGSSGLAGAYEQYF. The DNA of the CDR3 is TGTGCCAGCGGGTCTAGCGGGCTAGCGGGGGCCTACGAGCAGTACTTC. Drawing the rest from reference TRBV7-2 and TRBJ2-7, the complete variable domain is GAGVSQSPSNKVTEKGKDVELRCDPISGHTALYWYRQSLGQGLEFLIYFQGNSAPDKSGLPSDRFSAERTGGSVSTLTIQRTQQEDSAVYLCASGSSGLAGAYEQYFGPGTRLTVT.

The chain combines TRBV3-1 with TRBJ2-3, with D possibly matching TRBD1 (5 bases). Deletions cut 4 bases from V and 10 bases from J, with 15 bases between. The CDR3 is 13 amino acids. CDR1 and CDR2 (germline): LGHDT, YNNKEL (reference sequence). CDR3 protein: CASSPHRTRAQYF. DNA of the CDR3: TGTGCCAGCAGCCCGCACAGGACCCGGGCGCAGTATTTT.

The chain is built from TRBV19 and TRBJ2-2; no reliable D call. Germline CDR1 is LNHDA and CDR2 is SQIVND (reference sequence). The CDR3 totals 16 residues. The V end lost 4 bases, the J end lost 0 bases, and 12 bases lay between the germline ends. In DNA form, the CDR3 reads TGTGCCAGTAGTAAACGGACGGAATCGAACACCGGGGAGCTGTTTTTT. Translation gives CASSKRTESNTGELFF. The full variable domain, with the rest looked up from reference TRBV19 and TRBJ2-2, is DGGITQSPKYLFRKEGQNVTLSCEQNLNHDAMYWYRQDPGQGLRLIYYSQIVNDFQKGDIAEGYSVSREKKESFPLTVTSAQKNPTAFYLCASSKRTESNTGELFFGEGSRLTVL.

This clonotype was seen only a few times. The rearrangement joins TRBV10-1 to TRBJ2-1; D is unresolved. This CDR3 is 16 amino acids long. CDR1 and CDR2 from the germline V gene are WNHNN and SYGVQD (reference sequence). Trimming removed 0 bases at V and 4 bases at J, with 13 bases between. This chain's CDR3 is CASSESSRLGYNEQFF. The CDR3 DNA reads as TGCGCCAGCAGTGAGTCGTCGAGGTTAGGGTACAATGAGCAGTTCTTC.

The chain carries TRBV6-2 or TRBV6-3 and TRBJ2-5, with 8 bases aligning to TRBD2. Germline CDR1 is MNHEY and CDR2 is SVGEGT. The junction had 17 bases not matched to a gene; V was cut back by 7 bases and J by 7 bases. The CDR3 is 16 amino acids. The CDR3 sequence: CASTMKSGGLLGTQYF. The CDR3 nucleotides read TGTGCCAGCACAATGAAGTCGGGGGGGCTCCTGGGGACCCAGTACTTC.

This clonotype appeared a few times. V usage is TRBV10-3 and J usage is TRBJ2-7; D is possibly TRBD2 (5 bases). TRBJ2-5 matches the DNA end more closely, so the J call is doubtful. Looked up from germline, CDR1 is ENHRY and CDR2 is SYGVKD. The length of the CDR3 is 12 residues. CDR3 sequence reads: CAISGGAETQYF. The CDR3, as DNA: TGTGCCATCAGTGGGGGAGCGGAGACCCAGTACTTC.

The genes are TRBV18 and TRBJ2-3; D unclear. The CDR3 runs to 14 residues. Germline V CDR1 and CDR2: KGHSH, LQKENI. V was clipped by 3 bases and J by 6 bases, with 13 bases between them. In nucleotides, the CDR3 is TGTGCCAGCTCACCTTTAGACCTGGGGGATACGCAGTATTTT. Translating it yields CASSPLDLGDTQYF.

The count of this clonotype is one. This chain uses TRBV9 with TRBJ2-1, with 7 bases lining up with TRBD1. CDR1 is SGDLS and CDR2 is YYNGEE in the germline V gene. This CDR3 contains 18 residues. The J segment lost 0 bases and the V segment lost 0 bases, leaving 9 bases of the junction unmatched. CDR3 sequence: CASSVEPDRDFSYNEQFF. In nucleotides, the CDR3 is TGTGCCAGCAGCGTAGAGCCAGACAGGGATTTCTCCTACAATGAGCAGTTCTTC.

As regards this clonotype: One base away lies a much larger clone, so this may be a sequencing read error. The rearrangement joins TRBV12-3 or TRBV12-4 to TRBJ1-2; D unresolved. Trimming stripped 5 bases from V and 4 bases from J, with 11 bases between. The CDR3 sequence is 13 residues long. The DNA for the CDR3 is TGTGCCAGCAGTGCCGAGACATTCTATGGCTACACCTTC. This translates into CASSAETFYGYTF.

This clonotype has ten or more counts. This sequence joins TRBV4-3 and TRBJ1-4; 7 bases are shared with TRBD1. Germline CDR1 is LGHNA and CDR2 is YSLEER. The junction had 5 bases not matched to a gene; V was cut back by 0 bases and J by 4 bases. CDR3 size: 16 residues. In DNA form, the CDR3 reads TGCGCCAGCAGCCAAGATTTAGGGGGCTTTAATGAAAAACTGTTTTTT. It codes for CASSQDLGGFNEKLFF.

The V gene is TRBV20-1, the J gene TRBJ2-1; 9 nucleotides align to TRBD2. The length of the CDR3 is 16 residues. V dropped 2 bases and J dropped 8; count of bases not matched to a gene: 13. Per germline, CDR1 DFQATT and CDR2 SNEGSKA (reference sequence). The CDR3: CSARRRGGGALYEQFF. The CDR3 DNA follows: TGCAGTGCTAGACGTAGAGGCGGGGGGGCCCTTTATGAGCAGTTCTTC.

The rearrangement joins TRBV29-1 to TRBJ1-2; the match to TRBD1 covers 7 bases. This CDR3 contains 12 residues. V lost 7 bases, J lost 8 bases, and 10 bases stayed unmatched. The germline gives CDR1 SQVTM, CDR2 ANQGSEA. The CDR3 spells CSAATGNGGYTF. CDR3 DNA sequence: TGCAGCGCCGCGACAGGGAATGGAGGCTACACCTTC.